This entry concerns a single TCR beta chain. The antigen it recognizes is unknown. No base-level quality is on record; no much larger clone is a single base apart. Receptor amplification or capture employed the immunoSEQ multiplex PCR assay. T cell repertoires were profiled with deep sequencing of rearranged TCR beta loci together with multiparametric flow cytometry. Sourced from immuneACCESS, this table was stored by TCRdb with only in-frame sequences that have V and J called. A share of the clones is absent; for the studies checked, an unresolved V gene accounts for under half, and the remainder has no known explanation. The sample table contains more than 25,000 clones; only one count was recorded for more than 75% of them. Jointly, the top ten make up around 47% of the sample. This sample was taken from a study of lymphopenia after photon versus proton radiotherapy (dated by TCRdb to the late 2010s). Regarding the study in general: The immunological effects of photon versus proton radiation therapy were compared in patients with gastrointestinal tumors who developed high-grade lymphopenia. The cohort included approximately 22 patients with gastrointestinal tumors who developed lymphopenia after receiving either photon or proton therapy. The goal of the study was to characterize the differences between the two radiation modalities in how they affect the immune system.

Study-level results and caveats: Across the cohort, an inverse correlation was found between a larger post-nadir drop in TCR diversity and overall survival time among patients who died. The survival association was examined only in patients who died, and the authors described better survival with proton therapy as a possibility, not as a demonstrated result. During treatment, patients who received proton therapy stayed relatively stable, whereas patients who received photon therapy lost naive T cells and TCR diversity and gained effector/memory populations. After the lymphocyte count nadir, repertoires from photon-treated patients showed oligoclonal expansion, particularly of CD8+ Temra cells, and this expansion drove the decline in diversity.

The CDR3 runs 13 amino acids, cysteine and phenylalanine included. Solely the CDR3 DNA is kept, with 39 bases framed from the first base. The junction shows trimming of 3 bases on V and 0 bases on J, plus 6 bases between the germline ends. For CDR1 and CDR2, the germline V gene (reference sequence) lists SGHKS and YYEKEE. Sample: peripheral blood, taken from a patient treated with proton-based radiotherapy. Recombination linked TRBV5-5 to TRBJ1-1; the D gene is perhaps TRBD1, on 5 matching bases. The TCR was taken from a woman in her sixties with cholangiocarcinoma. Some clones in this sample may be carry-over from other donors' samples. The DNA sequence reads TGTGCCAGCAGCTCGGACATGAACACTGAAGCTTTCTTT. Its protein reads: CASSSDMNTEAFF.